Included here is one T cell receptor (beta chain) sequence, with context. This sample was taken from a study of blood T cell repertoires in COVID-19. This CDR3 is 14 amino acids long. Germline V gene sequence: CDR1 LNHDA, CDR2 SQIVND (reference sequence). Deletions cut 1 base from V and 4 bases from J, with 10 bases between. As originally analysed: The assay estimated nucleated cells by amplifying reference gene primers. Sequenced by immunoSEQ multiplex PCR; TCRdb stores in-frame clones only, minus some. D and trimming were read from the DNA, whereas the V and J calls and clone size are those reported in that table. The sample holds roughly 320,000 clones, approximately 85% seen once.

The chain links TRBV19 to TRBJ1-2; no definite D call. The origin of this receptor is a human donor in a cohort sampled during active COVID-19. Sequences were obtained from peripheral blood. The CDR3 region is CASSIGSGSYGYTF. The DNA of the CDR3 is TGTGCCAGTAGTATAGGGTCAGGTTCCTATGGCTACACCTTC. The complete variable domain, with remaining parts taken from reference TRBV19 and TRBJ1-2, reads DGGITQSPKYLFRKEGQNVTLSCEQNLNHDAMYWYRQDPGQGLRLIYYSQIVNDFQKGDIAEGYSVSREKKESFPLTVTSAQKNPTAFYLCASSIGSGSYGYTFGSGTRLTVV.